This T cell receptor (beta chain) derives from a study of cytomegalovirus exposure and HLA in healthy donors (dated by TCRdb to 2016 to 2017). At the level of the whole study: An earlier analysis of roughly 570 of the donors reported 276 Gb of sequence data and approximately 120 million unique TCR beta sequences obtained from roughly 170 million T cells. About 300 gigabases of sequencing data and tens of millions of unique TCR sequences were included in an early release covering roughly 600 HLA-typed donors. Of the 398 genotyped donors, roughly 80% were placed in the genetic ancestry cluster associated with self-reported Caucasian donors. The study aimed to test whether cataloging public T cell receptors could reveal signatures of past pathogen exposure. The T cell repertoires of 666 subjects were profiled by immunosequencing and related to cytomegalovirus serostatus. A separate validation cohort of roughly 110 different subjects was used in addition to the approximately 670-subject first cohort. The study combined high-throughput TCR immunosequencing, statistical association of individual TCRs with disease status, and machine learning to predict cytomegalovirus infection status. A later analysis re-examined previously published TCR beta repertoires from more than 650 donors and added high-resolution HLA genotyping to investigate patterns of TCR occurrence. Rather than using new phenotypic data, the later analysis identified candidate immune exposures from TCR beta sequences and from how often those sequences occurred across donors. An earlier analysis of 500 to 750 of the donors applied high-throughput TCR beta sequencing to assess whether each TCR beta V gene segment acted as functional or pseudogenic. Donor age, sex, ethnicity and CMV serostatus were collected together with the repertoire data. A later genetic analysis used genome-wide SNP genotypes for about three fifths of the 666 donors, treating that subset as a discovery cohort. Every discovery cohort repertoire had been produced on one sequencing platform. HLA typing covered class I and class II loci at four-digit resolution. The number of donors typed differed by locus, with 629-630 for A, B, C, DRB1 and DQB1, more than 500 for DQA1, over 600 for DPA1, and some 440 for DPB1. Because of strong linkage in the cohort, roughly five DR-DQ haplotypes were treated as single units for association and clustering. On average, roughly 200,000 unique TCR beta nucleotide sequences were sequenced per donor among roughly 430 genotyped donors of the cohort, with roughly 18% of those sequences being non-productive.

Worth noting for this clone: Its target antigen remains unknown. No clone much larger than this one lies a single base away; base qualities are absent.

Broader findings and caveats from the paper: Presence/absence analyses assumed roughly uniform sequencing depth across donors, an assumption that may not hold. The classifier was reported to diagnose cytomegalovirus status with high specificity and sensitivity in both the original and validation cohorts. The earlier analysis of approximately 540 of the donors excluded fewer than 20 rarely observed V segments, including chromosome 9 orphons, because counts were too low. Three of the identified cytomegalovirus-associated TCR beta chains were confirmed in vitro to be specific for cytomegalovirus antigens. A cluster of highly shared sequence variants was judged likely to be a technical artifact of the sequencing pipeline. A later analysis found that most CMV-associated TCR beta chains appeared HLA-restricted, with HLA associations seemingly driven largely by CMV exposure. In a later analysis, 16,951 TCR beta sequences were associated with specific HLA alleles at a false discovery rate of 0.05. A later analysis reported that several top co-occurrence clusters appeared linked to parvovirus B19, influenza, CMV and Epstein-Barr virus. The 87-base-pair reads could not distinguish some IMGT-functional V segments, including TRBV6-2 and TRBV6-3, so those segments were excluded. Linkage disequilibrium might explain the correlated functional status among segregating V segments, but an unknown experimental factor could not be ruled out. For the cohort, immune exposure information was limited to CMV serostatus. In a later analysis, HLA-associated TCR beta chains showed more clonal expansion and lower generation probabilities than non-associated chains that were equally common. Strong co-occurrence of HLA alleles, especially DR and DQ, made assigning TCR associations to individual alleles difficult. Most TCR sequences were seen in very few donors, while some public TCRs were found in many individuals. A later genetic analysis reported fewer N-insertions in productive TCRs among donors in an Asian-associated ancestry cluster than the roughly 720-donor mean. This cohort had only TCR beta chains sequenced, and the lack of alpha or paired-chain data limited which features could be detected. HLA typing was unavailable for some donors at each locus, so association tests used only the typed subset. In the study, around 150 TCR beta chains were listed as associated with cytomegalovirus. In a later analysis, TCR association rates were found to vary across HLA loci, with the most associated TCRs seen for DRB1 alleles and the fewest for HLA-C alleles. A further reported finding was that TCR beta sequences accurately predicted the HLA-A and HLA-B alleles for most subjects in the first cohort. In an earlier analysis of some 500 of the donors, most TCR beta V segments appeared in productive rearrangements about 90% or about 30% of the time, broadly matching IMGT annotations. According to the authors, the approach could potentially be generalized to other disease states and immunological phenotypes. An association between a missense DCLRE1C variant and V-gene and J-gene trimming of TCR beta chains was found in a later genetic analysis and replicated in an independent cohort.

The CDR1 and CDR2 encoded by the germline V gene (reference sequence) are LNHDA and SQIVND. The cysteine opens and the phenylalanine closes a CDR3 of 15 amino acids. Only the CDR3 part of the read is kept: 45 bases, read in frame from the first base. V has 3 bases trimmed and J has 3 bases trimmed; junction bases matching no gene number 4. The receptor library was made with the immunoSEQ multiplex PCR assay. The multiplex PCR relied on a mix of 60 forward primers for TCR Vbeta segments and 13 reverse primers for TCR Jbeta segments. The CDR3 region of rearranged TCR beta genes was amplified from genomic DNA by a multiplex PCR assay. Amplified TCR beta libraries were sequenced as 87-base-pair reads on the Illumina HiSeq System. In the original analysis: A later analysis counted tens of millions of unique TCR beta chains across the 690 or so repertoires, and 10 million to 12 million of these chains were shared by at least two donors. Raw reads were error-corrected and collapsed into unique sequences with a nearest-neighbor algorithm that merged closely related sequences to remove PCR and sequencing errors. V, D and J gene segments were assigned by aligning CDR3 sequences to IMGT reference sequences. Each retained sequence needed at least a six-nucleotide match to both a V gene segment and a J gene segment. Rearrangements were classified as productive when the CDR3 lacked stop codons and remained in frame with V and J, and all other rearrangements were classified as non-productive. Following IMGT convention, CDR3 was defined as the stretch from the second conserved V-encoded cysteine up to the conserved J-encoded phenylalanine. In an earlier analysis of around 570 of the donors, sequences lacking an unambiguous match to a single V gene segment were excluded. An earlier analysis of a few hundred of the donors called V segments functional above 56.7% productive rearrangements and segregating when the between-donor standard deviation exceeded 5%. A statistical classification framework was developed to diagnose cytomegalovirus status using the catalog of TCR beta chain sequences. V and J gene assignment, in a later analysis, came from comparing TCR nucleotide sequences with IMGT/GENE-DB human TR gene sequences. The TCRdist pipeline was used in a later analysis to assign CDR3 sequences and most-parsimonious VDJ recombination scenarios. A later analysis defined each TCR beta chain by its CDR3 amino acid sequence plus V-gene family, and excluded reads lacking a unique V-gene family. To address suspected cross-contamination and a sequencing artifact, a later analysis removed some 620 highly shared, low-generation-probability nucleotide sequences. A later analysis calculated a clonal expansion index for each public chain from normalized within-repertoire ranks of inferred template counts. Generation probabilities in a later analysis came from a VDJ recombination model fitted to out-of-frame rearrangements, and those results were checked against IGoR. Hypergeometric tests were used in a later analysis to score TCR-TCR, TCR-HLA and TCR-CMV co-occurrence, with a repertoire-size bias correction applied to the TCR pairs. In a later analysis, false discovery rates were estimated by permuting HLA or CMV assignments 20 times. In a later analysis, co-occurring TCRs were grouped using DBSCAN, and TCRdist sequence similarity was added for clustering within HLA-allele-positive subsets. Repertoires with fewer than 30,000 or more than 120,000 public chains, plus five repertoires with anomalous nucleotide sharing, were excluded from co-occurrence clustering. TCRdb carries this immuneACCESS record with in-frame sequences only. Its versions omit some clonotypes, under half of them owing to an unresolved V gene in the studies checked, with the rest unexplained. V and J calls and clone size come straight from that table; D and trimming were deduced from the DNA. Here the sample has 35,000 or so clones; roughly 76% occur a single time. About 9.3% of the sample comes from the top ten.

In total, just over 650 healthy bone marrow donors made up the cohort. Cohort members were all nominally healthy when sampled, although unrecorded immune exposures were likely present. The donor was CMV seronegative and was included in the group of about 350 seronegative cohort members. A peripheral blood sample was provided by each donor, and peripheral blood mononuclear cells were used for TCR beta sequencing. The Qiagen DNeasy Blood Extraction Kit was used to extract genomic DNA from the blood cell samples. Specimen: PBMCs. The chain couples TRBV19 to TRBJ2-3; TRBD2 matches 9 bases in the middle. This receptor was identified in a woman aged 40 to 49 in good health and CMV-seronegative. The nucleotides are TGTGCCAGTAGTATCCGGCTAGCGGGGACAGATACGCAGTATTTT. Its protein reads: CASSIRLAGTDTQYF.